This T cell receptor (beta chain) was captured in a study of tumor-infiltrating lymphocytes in localized non-small cell lung cancer. Whole-study results and caveats: Different pieces of the same tissue went to different assays, confounding technical variation with intratumor heterogeneity. TCRbeta sequencing showed higher T cell infiltration in tumors than uninvolved lung. Only some patients had TCR sequencing, depending on available tissue.

Some clones are missing from TCRdb's copy, which holds only in-frame ones; the method was immunoSEQ multiplex PCR. The data hold about 16,000 clones, with roughly 69% observed a single time. This clone is a singleton in its sample. The antigen is unknown. CDR3 size: 14 residues. Germline V gives CDR1 SEHNR, CDR2 FQNEAQ (reference sequence). With 1 base removed from V and 4 bases from J, the gap between germline ends came to 10 bases. Sample: lung tumor tissue. The chain recombines TRBV7-9 with TRBJ1-2; perhaps TRBD1 as D (5 bases). This TCR was recovered from a human donor with non-small cell lung cancer. The CDR3 spells CASSLEGLIYGYTF. CDR3 coding DNA: TGTGCCAGCAGCTTAGAGGGGCTGATCTATGGCTACACCTTC.